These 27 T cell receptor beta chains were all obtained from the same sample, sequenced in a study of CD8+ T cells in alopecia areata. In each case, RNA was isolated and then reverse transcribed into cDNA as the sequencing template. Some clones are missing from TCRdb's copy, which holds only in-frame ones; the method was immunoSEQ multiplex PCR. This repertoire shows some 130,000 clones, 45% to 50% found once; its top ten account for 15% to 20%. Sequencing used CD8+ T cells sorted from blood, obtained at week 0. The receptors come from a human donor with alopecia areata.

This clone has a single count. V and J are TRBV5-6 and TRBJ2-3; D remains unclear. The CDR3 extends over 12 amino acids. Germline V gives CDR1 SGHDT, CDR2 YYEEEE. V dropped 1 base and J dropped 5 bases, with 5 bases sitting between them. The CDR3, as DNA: TGTGCCAGCAGCTTGTGGGGAGATACGCAGTATTTT. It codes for CASSLWGDTQYF.

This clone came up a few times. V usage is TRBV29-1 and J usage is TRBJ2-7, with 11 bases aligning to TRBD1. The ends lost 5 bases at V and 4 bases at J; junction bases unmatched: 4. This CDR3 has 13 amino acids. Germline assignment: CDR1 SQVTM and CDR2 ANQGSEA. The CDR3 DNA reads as TGCAGCGTTAGGACAGGGGGCTTTTACGAGCAGTACTTC. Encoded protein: CSVRTGGFYEQYF.

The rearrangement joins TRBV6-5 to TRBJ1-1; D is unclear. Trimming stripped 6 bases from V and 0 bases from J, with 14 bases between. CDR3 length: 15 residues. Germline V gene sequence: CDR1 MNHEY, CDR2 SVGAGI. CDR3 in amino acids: CASSVLREMNTEAFF. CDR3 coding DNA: TGTGCCAGCAGCGTACTAAGGGAAATGAACACTGAAGCTTTCTTT.

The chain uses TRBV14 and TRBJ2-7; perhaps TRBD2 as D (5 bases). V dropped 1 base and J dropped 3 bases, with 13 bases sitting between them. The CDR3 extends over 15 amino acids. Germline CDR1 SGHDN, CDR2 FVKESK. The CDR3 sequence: CASSQGTEAFYEQYF. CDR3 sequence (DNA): TGTGCCAGCAGCCAAGGGACGGAGGCCTTCTACGAGCAGTACTTC.

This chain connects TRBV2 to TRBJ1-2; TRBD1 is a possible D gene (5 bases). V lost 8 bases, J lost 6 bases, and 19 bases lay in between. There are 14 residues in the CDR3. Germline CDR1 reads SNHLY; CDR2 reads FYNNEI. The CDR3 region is CASPARGQGDGYTF. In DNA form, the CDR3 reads TGTGCCAGCCCCGCGAGAGGGCAGGGCGATGGCTACACCTTC.

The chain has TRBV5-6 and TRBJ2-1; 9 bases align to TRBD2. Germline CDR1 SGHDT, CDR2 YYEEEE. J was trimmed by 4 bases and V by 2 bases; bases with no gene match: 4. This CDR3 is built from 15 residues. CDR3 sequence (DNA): TGTGCCAGCAGCTTTTCTAGCGGGGAATACAATGAGCAGTTCTTC. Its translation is CASSFSSGEYNEQFF.

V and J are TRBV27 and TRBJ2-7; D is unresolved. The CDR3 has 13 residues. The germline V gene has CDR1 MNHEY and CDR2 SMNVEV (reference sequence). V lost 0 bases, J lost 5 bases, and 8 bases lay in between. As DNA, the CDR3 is TGTGCCAGCAGTTTATCGGTGGGAAACGAGCAGTACTTC. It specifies CASSLSVGNEQYF.

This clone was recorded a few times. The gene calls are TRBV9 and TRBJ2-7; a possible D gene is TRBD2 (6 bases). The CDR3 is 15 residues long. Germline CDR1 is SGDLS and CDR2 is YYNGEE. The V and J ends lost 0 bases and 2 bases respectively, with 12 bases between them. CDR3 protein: CASSVVGSGAYEQYF. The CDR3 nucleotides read TGTGCCAGCAGCGTAGTCGGGTCGGGAGCCTACGAGCAGTACTTC.

The CDR3 region has the DNA TGTGCCCGTTCGGGAGGGGAAACTGAAGCTTTCTTT. It codes for CARSGGETEAFF. The rearrangement joins TRBV30 to TRBJ1-1, with a tentative D call TRBD1 (5 bases). Germline lookup yields CDR1 GTSNPN and CDR2 SVGIG (reference sequence). The CDR3 is 12 residues long. V was pared by 8 bases and J by 5 bases, with 15 bases between.

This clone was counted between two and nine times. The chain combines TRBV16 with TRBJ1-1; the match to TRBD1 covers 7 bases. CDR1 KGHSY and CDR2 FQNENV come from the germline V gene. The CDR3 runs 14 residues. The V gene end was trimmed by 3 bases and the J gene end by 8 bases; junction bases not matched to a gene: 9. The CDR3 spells CASSQHGQVLEAFF. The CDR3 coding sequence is TGTGCCAGCAGCCAGCACGGACAGGTATTGGAAGCTTTCTTT.

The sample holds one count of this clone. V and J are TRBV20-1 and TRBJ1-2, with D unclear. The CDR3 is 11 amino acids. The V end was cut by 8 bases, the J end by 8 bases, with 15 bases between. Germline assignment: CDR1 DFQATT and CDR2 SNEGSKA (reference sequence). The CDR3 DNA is TGCAGTACTCCCCGGGGAAGGGGCTACACCTTC. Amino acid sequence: CSTPRGRGYTF.

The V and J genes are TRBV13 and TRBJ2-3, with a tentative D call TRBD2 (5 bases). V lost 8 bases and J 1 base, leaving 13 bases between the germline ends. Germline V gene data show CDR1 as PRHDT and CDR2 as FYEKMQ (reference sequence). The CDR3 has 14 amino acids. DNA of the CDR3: TGTGCCAGCGCCGGAGAGGGAGGCACAGATACGCAGTATTTT. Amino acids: CASAGEGGTDTQYF.

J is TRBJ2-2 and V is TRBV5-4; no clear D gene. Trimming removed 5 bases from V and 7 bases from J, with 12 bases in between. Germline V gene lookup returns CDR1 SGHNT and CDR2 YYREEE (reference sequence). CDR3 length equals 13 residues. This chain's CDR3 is CASSFASDGELFF. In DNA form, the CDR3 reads TGTGCCAGCAGTTTTGCATCCGACGGGGAGCTGTTTTTT.

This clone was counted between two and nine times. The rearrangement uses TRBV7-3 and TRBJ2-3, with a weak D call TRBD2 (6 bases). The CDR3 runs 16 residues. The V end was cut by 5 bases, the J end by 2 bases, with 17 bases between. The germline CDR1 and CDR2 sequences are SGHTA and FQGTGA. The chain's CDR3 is CASSPLMGGTTDTQYF. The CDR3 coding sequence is TGTGCCAGCAGCCCGCTTATGGGCGGGACCACAGATACGCAGTATTTT.

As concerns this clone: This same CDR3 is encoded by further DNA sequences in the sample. CDR3 coding DNA: TGTGCCTGGAGTGTAGGGCAGAATGAAAAACTGTTTTTT. It specifies CAWSVGQNEKLFF. The rearrangement joins TRBV30 to TRBJ1-4; no clear D gene. The length of the CDR3 is 13 residues. CDR1 GTSNPN and CDR2 SVGIG come from the germline V gene (reference sequence). V gave up 0 bases and J gave up 5 bases, with 7 bases separating them.

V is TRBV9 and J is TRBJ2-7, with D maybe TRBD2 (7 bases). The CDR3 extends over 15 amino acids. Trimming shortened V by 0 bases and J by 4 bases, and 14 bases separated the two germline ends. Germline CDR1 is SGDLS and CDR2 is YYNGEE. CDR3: CASSVGGGMEYEQYF. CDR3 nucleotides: TGTGCCAGCAGCGTAGGCGGGGGCATGGAGTACGAGCAGTACTTC.

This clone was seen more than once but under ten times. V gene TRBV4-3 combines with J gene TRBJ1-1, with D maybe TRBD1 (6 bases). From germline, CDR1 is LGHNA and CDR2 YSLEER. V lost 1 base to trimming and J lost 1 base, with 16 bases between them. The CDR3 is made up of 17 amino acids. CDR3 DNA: TGCGCCAGCAGCCAAGCGGGCAGGGGCCTAGGGAACACTGAAGCTTTCTTT. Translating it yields CASSQAGRGLGNTEAFF.

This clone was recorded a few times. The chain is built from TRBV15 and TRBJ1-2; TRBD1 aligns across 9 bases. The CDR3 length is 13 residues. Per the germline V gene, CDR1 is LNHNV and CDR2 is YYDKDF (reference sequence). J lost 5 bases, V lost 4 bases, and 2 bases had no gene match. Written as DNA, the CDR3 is TGTGCCACCAGCAAAGGGACAGGGTATGGCTACACCTTC. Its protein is CATSKGTGYGYTF.

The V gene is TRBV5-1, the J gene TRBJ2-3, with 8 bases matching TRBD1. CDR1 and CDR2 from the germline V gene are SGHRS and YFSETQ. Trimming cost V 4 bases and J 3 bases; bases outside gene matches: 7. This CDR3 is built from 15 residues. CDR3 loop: CASSRRQGLTDTQYF. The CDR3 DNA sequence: TGCGCCAGCAGCCGGCGACAGGGGCTTACAGATACGCAGTATTTT. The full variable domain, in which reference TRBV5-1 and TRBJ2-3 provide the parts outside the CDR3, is KAGVTQTPRYLIKTRGQQVTLSCSPISGHRSVSWYQQTPGQGLQFLFEYFSETQRNKGNFPGRFSGRQFSNSRSEMNVSTLELGDSALYLCASSRRQGLTDTQYFGPGTRLTVL.

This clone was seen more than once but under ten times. The CDR3 is CASSPRRSYNEQFF. The CDR3 DNA follows: TGTGCCAGTAGTCCTCGGCGCAGTTACAATGAGCAGTTCTTC. The chain is built from TRBV19 and TRBJ2-1; D uncertain. The CDR3 is made up of 14 amino acids. Looked up from germline, CDR1 is LNHDA and CDR2 is SQIVND (reference sequence). V lost 5 bases to trimming and J lost 4 bases, with 12 bases between them.

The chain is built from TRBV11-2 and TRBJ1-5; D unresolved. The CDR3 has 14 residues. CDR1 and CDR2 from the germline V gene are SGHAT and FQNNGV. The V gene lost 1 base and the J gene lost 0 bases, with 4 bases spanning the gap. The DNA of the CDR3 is TGTGCCAGCAGCTTAGGGGGTAGCAATCAGCCCCAGCATTTT. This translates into CASSLGGSNQPQHF.

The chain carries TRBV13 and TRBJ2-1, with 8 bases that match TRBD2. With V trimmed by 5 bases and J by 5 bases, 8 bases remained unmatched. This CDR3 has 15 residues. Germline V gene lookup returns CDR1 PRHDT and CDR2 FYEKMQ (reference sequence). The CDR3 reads CASSPGGAPHNEQFF. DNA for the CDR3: TGTGCCAGCAGCCCGGGGGGGGCCCCCCACAATGAGCAGTTCTTC.

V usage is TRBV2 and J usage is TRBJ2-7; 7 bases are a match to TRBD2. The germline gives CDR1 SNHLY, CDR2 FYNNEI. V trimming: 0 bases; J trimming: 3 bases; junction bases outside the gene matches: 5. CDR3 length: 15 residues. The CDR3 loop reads CASSEAQGGIYEQYF. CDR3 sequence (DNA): TGTGCCAGCAGTGAAGCGCAGGGAGGGATCTACGAGCAGTACTTC.

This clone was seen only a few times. CDR3 in amino acids: CASSLSNSYGYTF. The CDR3 DNA follows: TGTGCCAGCAGTTTATCGAACTCCTATGGCTACACCTTC. The J gene is TRBJ1-2, the V gene TRBV27, with unresolved D. The CDR3 sequence is 13 residues long. V dropped 0 bases and J dropped 4 bases, with 6 bases sitting between them. Germline V gives CDR1 MNHEY, CDR2 SMNVEV (reference sequence).

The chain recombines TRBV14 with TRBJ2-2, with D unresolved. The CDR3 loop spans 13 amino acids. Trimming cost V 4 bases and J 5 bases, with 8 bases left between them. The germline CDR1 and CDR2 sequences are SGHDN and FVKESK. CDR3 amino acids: CASSPYTTGELFF. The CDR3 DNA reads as TGTGCCAGCAGCCCATATACGACCGGGGAGCTGTTTTTT.

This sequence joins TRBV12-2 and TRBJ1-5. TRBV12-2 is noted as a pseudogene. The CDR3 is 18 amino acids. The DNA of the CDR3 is TGTGCAAGTCGCCCCACCCTCTTAGGTGGTCGGGTGCATCAGCCCCAGCATTTT. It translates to CASRPTLLGGRVHQPQHF.

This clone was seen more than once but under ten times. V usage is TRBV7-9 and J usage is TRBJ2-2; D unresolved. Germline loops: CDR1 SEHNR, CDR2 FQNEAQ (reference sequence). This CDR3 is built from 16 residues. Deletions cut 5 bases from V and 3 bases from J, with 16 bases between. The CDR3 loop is CASSLIFAPDTGELFF. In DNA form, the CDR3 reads TGTGCCAGCAGCCTCATCTTTGCCCCGGACACCGGGGAGCTGTTTTTT.